The 7 T cell receptor beta chains in this list originate from one sample, sequenced in a study of shared clonotypes between healthy human individuals. Sequencing used immunoSEQ multiplex PCR; TCRdb keeps in-frame clones, though not all of them. The table has fewer than 2.5 million clones, over 85% seen once. The specimen sequenced was naive CD4+ T cells from PBMCs. Subset described: CD45RA+ positively selected. Source of these receptors: a man aged 18 to 30 in good health. Some clones in this sample may be carry-over from other donors' samples.

This sequence joins TRBV11-2 and TRBJ1-3; no reliable D call. Trimming took off 5 bases at V and 0 bases at J, with 20 bases between the two ends. Germline V gene data show CDR1 as SGHAT and CDR2 as FQNNGV. The CDR3 runs 18 residues. This CDR3 reads CASSPLRSGAGSGNTIYF. The CDR3 DNA follows: TGTGCCAGCAGCCCTCTTCGTAGTGGAGCCGGCTCTGGAAACACCATATATTTT.

This clone occurred a few times. The gene calls are TRBV5-1 and TRBJ2-7; TRBD2 agrees at 10 bases. V shed 4 bases and J 12 bases; nucleotides not matched to a gene: 13. Germline values: CDR1 SGHRS, CDR2 YFSETQ. The CDR3 runs 14 residues. The CDR3 nucleotides are TGCGCCAGCAGCGGATCGGTGCTAGCGGGAGATCTGTACTTC. As protein: CASSGSVLAGDLYF. The variable domain in full, with the rest retrieved from reference TRBV5-1 and TRBJ2-7, is KAGVTQTPRYLIKTRGQQVTLSCSPISGHRSVSWYQQTPGQGLQFLFEYFSETQRNKGNFPGRFSGRQFSNSRSEMNVSTLELGDSALYLCASSGSVLAGDLYFGPGTRLTVT.

The table lists this clone with a count of one. The chain joins TRBV21-1 to TRBJ1-3. TRBV21-1 is assigned pseudogene status. This CDR3 spans 17 amino acids. DNA of the CDR3: TGTGCCAGCAGCAATCGGTTGAAGCAAAGGACTGGAAACACCATATATTTT. It encodes CASSNRLKQRTGNTIYF.

A word on this clone: Mismatch with germline at one junction end may stem from a read error. The chain joins TRBV5-1 to TRBJ1-4; 10 bases align to TRBD1. The V gene's germline CDR1 is SGHRS and CDR2 YFSETQ. The CDR3 runs to 15 residues. As DNA, the CDR3 is TGCGCCAGCAGTTTGGCCGGGACAGGGGACGATCGGCTGTTTTTT. Protein: CASSLAGTGDDRLFF.

This clone was recorded a few times. V is TRBV18 and J is TRBJ1-1; possible D gene TRBD1, 5 bases. This CDR3 is built from 14 residues. Per germline, CDR1 KGHSH and CDR2 LQKENI. The V end lost 3 bases, the J end lost 5 bases, and 13 bases lay between the germline ends. CDR3 in DNA: TGTGCCAGCTCACCGGGGCTCTTGGAAACTGAAGCTTTCTTT. Residues: CASSPGLLETEAFF.

CDR3 region: CASHTPSSYEQYF. CDR3 nucleotides: TGTGCCAGTCATACCCCAAGCTCCTACGAGCAGTACTTC. The chain joins TRBV28 to TRBJ2-7; D uncertain. The V gene lost 9 bases and the J gene lost 0 bases, with 12 bases spanning the gap. The CDR3 has 13 residues. The germline CDR1 and CDR2 sequences are MDHEN and SYDVKM.

The V and J genes are TRBV5-1 and TRBJ2-5; a possible D gene is TRBD1 (5 bases). The length of the CDR3 is 13 residues. The ends were cut back, 6 bases at V and 4 bases at J, with 13 bases in the middle. Germline CDR1 and CDR2: SGHRS and YFSETQ. CDR3 nucleotides: TGCGCCAGCACTACTGTAGGGGTAGAGACCCAGTACTTC. Protein sequence: CASTTVGVETQYF.